This T cell receptor (beta chain) was profiled in a study of CD8+ T cells in alopecia areata. Study-wide results and caveats: Uncertain still, given a single nonresponder, is whether baseline CD8+ expansion links to response. Normal scalp had lower clonality than lesional scalp, with alopecia totalis/universalis lesions showing this most strongly. Treatment with tofacitinib significantly lowered scalp clonality and reduced expanded CD8+ clones among the top 100. Patients displayed less clarity in TCR sharing than mice, a finding possibly related to HLA.

Sequencing used cDNA as its template, made by extracting RNA and reverse transcribing it. The table came from immunoSEQ multiplex PCR; TCRdb's copy has only in-frame clones and leaves some out. The sample carries about 210,000 clones, under 70% recorded once. The treatment is: oral pan-JAK inhibitor, 5-10 mg twice daily. In regard to this clone: Its antigen is not known.

The CDR3 spans 10 residues. The ends were cut back, 8 bases at V and 5 bases at J, with 6 bases in the middle. Germline values: CDR1 MNHNY, CDR2 SVGAGI (reference sequence). This sample comprised CD4+ T cells sorted from blood, obtained between weeks 43 and 45, from a patient treated with tofacitinib. The J gene is TRBJ1-1, the V gene TRBV6-6; D unclear. This TCR derives from a human donor with alopecia areata. CDR3 residues: CASGGTEAFF. DNA of the CDR3: TGTGCCAGCGGAGGGACTGAAGCTTTCTTT.